This TCR beta chain was recorded in a study of response to subunit inactivated influenza vaccine. TCRdb reprocessed the RT-PCR reads via MiXCR and lists one record per CDR3 protein. Of roughly 570,000 distinct CDR3 sequences in the sample, about 14% were seen once. Only a few counts were recorded for this clonotype. Per germline, CDR1 MNHEY and CDR2 SMNVEV (reference sequence). The CDR3 totals 15 residues. Trimming took off 4 bases at V and 2 bases at J, with 15 bases between the two ends. The chain has TRBV27 and TRBJ2-7; perhaps TRBD2 as D (6 bases). The material was PBMCs from blood, obtained about 11 days after vaccination. This TCR was recovered from a man aged 50 or older who received an inactivated influenza vaccine. CDR3: CASSSSRRDAYEQYF. The DNA of the CDR3 is TGTGCCAGCAGTTCCTCAAGGAGGGACGCCTACGAGCAGTACTTC.